This TCR beta chain was sequenced in a study of CD8+CD57+ T cells in acquired aplastic anemia. With V trimmed by 4 bases and J by 4 bases, 6 bases remained unmatched. CDR1 and CDR2 (germline): SQVTM, ANQGSEA. CDR3 size: 14 residues. Patients chosen for sequencing had shown CD8+CD57+ cell expansion by flow cytometry. This clonotype was seen repeatedly, ten times or more. Genomic DNA provided the template from which TCR beta VDJ and CDR3 profiles were obtained. TCRdb processed the reads anew with MiXCR; each CDR3 protein has one entry. Found here are hundreds of thousands of distinct CDR3 sequences, around 30% of them singletons; the top ten hold around 0.82%.

This receptor was obtained from a human donor with aplastic anemia. The V gene is TRBV29-1, the J gene TRBJ2-2; 7 bases agree with TRBD2. Sequencing used sorted CD4+, CD8+, or CD8+CD57+ T cells (not recorded which) from PBMCs. The chain's CDR3 is CSVGAGAATGELFF. In nucleotides, the CDR3 is TGCAGCGTTGGTGCGGGAGCGGCCACCGGGGAGCTGTTTTTT.